A single sample is the source of the 17 T cell receptor beta chains below, sequenced in a study of blood T cell repertoires in COVID-19. Generated by immunoSEQ multiplex PCR, the TCRdb table keeps only in-frame clones and is missing some. The sample contains roughly 250,000 clones, 84% of which appear only once. Material: peripheral blood. Receptor source: a middle-aged woman who had recovered from COVID-19.

J is TRBJ1-1 and V is TRBV5-6, with D possibly matching TRBD1 (6 bases). V was clipped by 6 bases and J by 6 bases, with 21 bases between them. Germline CDR1 and CDR2: SGHDT and YYEEEE. This CDR3 is built from 15 residues. Here the CDR3 DNA reads TGTGCCAGCACCCCGGTGGGGACAACTGTGTCTGAAGCTTTCTTT. Translation gives CASTPVGTTVSEAFF.

The rearrangement links TRBV7-9 to TRBJ1-1, with a weak D call TRBD1 (5 bases). In germline, CDR1 is SEHNR, CDR2 FQNEAQ (reference sequence). The CDR3 loop spans 16 amino acids. Trimming pared 5 bases from V and 5 bases from J, leaving 21 bases between. CDR3 in DNA: TGTGCCAGCAGCCTTGGGGCAGGATCAGGGTGGACTGAAGCTTTCTTT. Residues: CASSLGAGSGWTEAFF.

The V and J genes are TRBV9 and TRBJ1-1, with D possibly TRBD1 on 5 matching bases. Germline V gene data show CDR1 as SGDLS and CDR2 as YYNGEE. Between the trimmed V and J ends, which lost 1 base and 6 bases, there was a span of 13 bases. This CDR3 has 14 residues. For the CDR3, the DNA is TGTGCCAGCAGCGTATCCCCAGGGTTGGCTGAAGCTTTCTTT. Translation: CASSVSPGLAEAFF. The complete variable domain, with remaining parts taken from reference TRBV9 and TRBJ1-1, reads DSGVTQTPKHLITATGQRVTLRCSPRSGDLSVYWYQQSLDQGLQFLIQYYNGEERAKGNILERFSAQQFPDLHSELNLSSLELGDSALYFCASSVSPGLAEAFFGQGTRLTVV.

The chain employs TRBV29-1 and TRBJ2-2; D ambiguous. Trimming cost V 4 bases and J 6 bases, with 9 bases left between them. Germline CDR1 reads SQVTM; CDR2 reads ANQGSEA. The CDR3 runs to 12 residues. The CDR3 coding sequence is TGCAGCGTTGGGGCCTTTGCCGGGGAGCTGTTTTTT. It codes for CSVGAFAGELFF.

The chain recombines TRBV11-2 with TRBJ2-7; perhaps TRBD1 as D (6 bases). CDR3 length: 14 residues. The germline gives CDR1 SGHAT, CDR2 FQNNGV. Trimming left V 5 bases short and J 7 bases short, with 18 bases between. The CDR3 sequence is CASSPRTWDTEQYF. CDR3 nucleotides: TGTGCCAGCAGCCCCCGGACTTGGGACACTGAGCAGTACTTC.

V is TRBV7-9 and J is TRBJ1-2, with 7 bases aligning to TRBD1. The germline gives CDR1 SEHNR, CDR2 FQNEAQ (reference sequence). The V and J ends lost 3 bases and 6 bases, in that order; junction bases with no gene match: 4. CDR3 length: 13 amino acids. CDR3 coding DNA: TGTGCCAGCAGCTTTCATCAGGGGGATGGCTACACCTTC. Its translation is CASSFHQGDGYTF.

The gene calls are TRBV7-2 and TRBJ2-3, with unresolved D. Trimming stripped 4 bases from V and 1 base from J, with 6 bases between. The CDR3 length is 13 residues. Per the germline V gene, CDR1 is SGHTA and CDR2 is FQGNSA. In nucleotides, the CDR3 is TGTGCCAGCAGCTCCAGCGGCACAGATACGCAGTATTTT. This translates into CASSSSGTDTQYF. Full variable domain (remainder filled in from reference TRBV7-2 and TRBJ2-3): GAGVSQSPSNKVTEKGKDVELRCDPISGHTALYWYRQSLGQGLEFLIYFQGNSAPDKSGLPSDRFSAERTGGSVSTLTIQRTQQEDSAVYLCASSSSGTDTQYFGPGTRLTVL.

This chain's CDR3 is CAWVLGAPRGAFF. CDR3 nucleotide sequence: TGTGCCTGGGTCCTAGGGGCCCCTAGGGGAGCTTTCTTT. The chain carries TRBV30 and TRBJ1-1; the D gene is possibly TRBD1 (5 bases). CDR1 GTSNPN and CDR2 SVGIG come from the germline V gene (reference sequence). With 5 bases removed from V and 10 bases from J, the gap between germline ends came to 20 bases. The CDR3 sequence is 13 residues long.

The sample holds a few counts of this clone. This chain joins TRBV5-4 and TRBJ1-3; TRBD1 is a possible D gene (5 bases). This CDR3 has 15 residues. V was pared by 4 bases and J by 0 bases, with 11 bases between. Germline V CDR1 and CDR2: SGHNT, YYREEE (reference sequence). The CDR3 here is CASSPNGGSGNTIYF. Here the CDR3 DNA reads TGTGCCAGCAGCCCGAACGGGGGCTCTGGAAACACCATATATTTT. Variable domain in full (rest from reference TRBV5-4 and TRBJ1-3): ETGVTQSPTHLIKTRGQQVTLRCSSQSGHNTVSWYQQALGQGPQFIFQYYREEENGRGNFPPRFSGLQFPNYSSELNVNALELDDSALYLCASSPNGGSGNTIYFGEGSWLTVV.

This clone has a single count. Other nucleotide sequences in the sample specify the same CDR3. The J gene is TRBJ1-2, the V gene TRBV29-1; TRBD1 matches 11 bases. The CDR3 extends over 11 amino acids. Germline V gene data show CDR1 as SQVTM and CDR2 as ANQGSEA. Trimming took 7 bases from V and 7 from J; bases not matched to a gene: 2. DNA for the CDR3: TGCAGCGGGGGACAGGGGGGTGGCTACACCTTC. Amino acids: CSGGQGGGYTF.

The rearrangement uses TRBV6-4 and TRBJ2-3, with TRBD2 matching over 10 bases. This CDR3 has 15 residues. V trimming: 2 bases; J trimming: 2 bases; junction bases outside the gene matches: 1. Germline V gene lookup returns CDR1 MRHNA and CDR2 SNTAGT. CDR3 nucleotides: TGTGCCAGCAGTGACAGCGGGGGGGCCACAGATACGCAGTATTTT. Residues: CASSDSGGATDTQYF.

The chain joins TRBV11-2 to TRBJ1-6; D is possibly TRBD1 (6 bases). V lost 0 bases to trimming and J lost 2 bases, with 11 bases between them. The length of the CDR3 is 17 residues. Germline-derived CDR1 and CDR2 are SGHAT and FQNNGV. CDR3 nucleotides: TGTGCCAGCAGCTTAGACTTTCGGACAGCCTATAATTCACCCCTCCACTTT. This translates into CASSLDFRTAYNSPLHF.

The chain employs TRBV23-1 and TRBJ2-1; TRBD2 aligns across 7 bases. TRBV23-1 qualifies as an ORF whose function is uncertain. The trim removed 0 bases at V and 1 base at J, leaving 6 bases unmatched. This CDR3 has 17 residues. CDR3 sequence: CASSQSGGDDSYNEQFF. The DNA for the CDR3 is TGCGCCAGCAGTCAATCTGGGGGGGACGATTCCTACAATGAGCAGTTCTTC.

A word on this clone: Germline is not matched at one junction end, which may reflect a read error. The chain is built from TRBV2 and TRBJ2-3; a possible D gene is TRBD2 (6 bases). This CDR3 comprises 9 residues. The V gene's germline CDR1 is SNHLY and CDR2 FYNNEI. The chain's CDR3 is CASGRRASF. CDR3 in DNA: TGTGCCAGCGGTCGGAGGGCCTCTTTT.

This chain connects TRBV5-8 to TRBJ2-1, with TRBD2 identical over 11 bases. The CDR3 loop spans 15 amino acids. Germline V lookup: CDR1 SGHTS, CDR2 YDEGEE. V shed 10 bases, J shed 0 bases, and the junction held 6 bases outside the gene matches. The CDR3 reads CASDSGGASYNEQFF. The DNA for the CDR3 is TGTGCCTCCGATAGCGGGGGGGCCTCCTACAATGAGCAGTTCTTC.

The chain is built from TRBV4-1 and TRBJ2-1; 12 positions agree with TRBD2. With V trimmed by 0 bases and J by 7 bases, 7 bases remained unmatched. CDR1 is MGHRA, CDR2 YSYEKL, per germline. The CDR3 loop spans 17 amino acids. CDR3 in amino acids: CASSQDMTSGGLNEQFF. The CDR3 DNA sequence: TGCGCCAGCAGCCAAGATATGACTAGCGGGGGTTTGAATGAGCAGTTCTTC.

J is TRBJ2-1 and V is TRBV6-5; TRBD1 might be the D (6 bases). V lost 6 bases, J lost 7 bases, and 10 bases lay in between. Germline V gene lookup returns CDR1 MNHEY and CDR2 SVGAGI. There are 12 residues in the CDR3. The CDR3 here is CASSTGTNEQFF. CDR3 coding DNA: TGTGCCAGCAGCACCGGGACAAATGAGCAGTTCTTC.